This TCR beta chain was observed in a study of regulatory T cells in long-lasting Graves disease. Points from the study as a whole: Persistent patients had more shared public clonotypes (around 2,800) than new patients (approximately 970). Accuracy could have been hurt by small sample size. Segments TRBV28, TRBJ1-2 and TRBJ2-5 showed preferential usage in persistent disease.

Time point denoted: newly diagnosed GD, antithyroid drugs for less than 3 months. PBMC-extracted RNA yielded the TCR library. Of note for this clonotype: What it binds is not known.

CDR3-region Arm-PCR and iRepertoire HTBI primers produced the TCR beta libraries. TCRdb re-called the multiplex PCR reads through MiXCR, storing one row per CDR3 protein. The repertoire holds hundreds of thousands of distinct CDR3 sequences, with roughly 15% as singletons. Germline-derived CDR1 and CDR2 are MNHNS and SASEGT. V lost 6 bases and J 6 bases, leaving 18 bases between the germline ends. There are 14 residues in the CDR3. The data also belong to a second study, concerning T cells in Graves' hyperthyroidism and ophthalmopathy.

V usage is TRBV6-1 and J usage is TRBJ2-7, with D possibly matching TRBD2 (6 bases). This clonotype originated in a woman in her 30s with Graves disease. This specimen consisted of peripheral blood mononuclear cells (PBMCs), obtained at new diagnosis, from a patient treated with antithyroid drugs. CDR3 DNA: TGTGCCAGCAGGGATTCCGGGACTGGGCGCGAGCAGTACTTC. Amino acids: CASRDSGTGREQYF.